Presented here are 30 T cell receptor beta chains from one specimen sequenced in a study of CD8 T cells in ankylosing spondylitis. Study-level results: Ankylosing spondylitis blood appeared to be characterized by a TCR beta motif of eight highly homologous variants.

Their recognized antigens are unknown. TCRdb itself ran the 5' RACE reads through MiXCR, one entry per CDR3 protein. Here the sample spans around 770,000 distinct CDR3 sequences, approximately 12% being singletons. The specimen was blood, either unsorted or a sorted T cell fraction (not recorded which). These receptors all come from a male donor with ankylosing spondylitis.

The chain couples TRBV6-2 or TRBV6-3 to TRBJ2-1, with 7 bases fitting TRBD2. The CDR3 runs to 14 residues. Trimming took 6 bases from V and 9 from J; bases not matched to a gene: 11. Germline assignment: CDR1 MNHEY and CDR2 SVGEGT. The CDR3 region has the DNA TGTGCCAGCAGGCCCTTGGGGGAGGGACGTGAGCAGTTCTTC. It translates to CASRPLGEGREQFF.

V and J are TRBV4-3 and TRBJ2-3; 10 bases are shared with TRBD2. This CDR3 has 16 residues. The germline CDR1 and CDR2 sequences are LGHNA and YSLEER. V gave up 3 bases and J gave up 6 bases; unmatched junction bases: 9. The CDR3 DNA is TGCGCCAGCAGCCACCTCCTAGCGGGAGCACTTGATACGCAGTATTTT. Its protein product is CASSHLLAGALDTQYF.

J is TRBJ1-3 and V is TRBV12-3 or TRBV12-4, with D perhaps matching TRBD1 (6 bases). The CDR3 covers 14 residues. The V and J ends lost 6 bases and 2 bases respectively, with 11 bases between them. Here the CDR3 reads CASRSAGAGNTIYF. The CDR3 coding sequence is TGTGCCAGCAGATCCGCAGGGGCTGGAAACACCATATATTTT.

A few counts support this clonotype. The chain is built from TRBV5-1 and TRBJ2-7, with 8 bases lining up with TRBD1. V was pared by 3 bases and J by 1 base, with 9 bases of the junction left unmatched. Germline CDR1 SGHRS, CDR2 YFSETQ. CDR3 length equals 16 residues. The CDR3 is CASSWTGQGGSYEQYF. The CDR3 DNA sequence: TGCGCCAGCAGCTGGACCGGACAGGGCGGATCCTACGAGCAGTACTTC.

This clonotype has a handful of counts. The gene calls are TRBV20-1 and TRBJ2-3; 8 bases align to TRBD2. V shed 5 bases and J 2 bases; nucleotides not matched to a gene: 18. The CDR3 is made up of 18 amino acids. Germline-derived CDR1 and CDR2 are DFQATT and SNEGSKA (reference sequence). CDR3 nucleotide sequence: TGCAGTGCTCCAGGGTTTATCACTGGCGGGAGGTTCACAGATACGCAGTATTTT. Translating it yields CSAPGFITGGRFTDTQYF.

The chain couples TRBV12-3 or TRBV12-4 to TRBJ2-7; D might be TRBD2 (6 bases). There are 13 residues in the CDR3. V shed 6 bases and J shed 5 bases, with 14 bases lying between them. In DNA, the CDR3 is TGTGCCAGCAGACAGACTAGTTCCGACGAGCAGTACTTC. Its protein product is CASRQTSSDEQYF.

The gene calls are TRBV7-6 and TRBJ2-3, with 7 bases that match TRBD2. CDR3 size: 14 residues. V dropped 5 bases and J dropped 2; count of bases not matched to a gene: 4. Germline CDR1 and CDR2: SGHVS and FNYEAQ. DNA for the CDR3: TGTGCCAGCAGCATCCGGGACTACACAGATACGCAGTATTTT. Translation gives CASSIRDYTDTQYF.

This clonotype was observed a handful of times. The chain employs TRBV10-3 and TRBJ2-1, with D possibly being TRBD1 (6 bases). Germline values: CDR1 ENHRY, CDR2 SYGVKD. This CDR3 region has 14 residues. Trimming left V 9 bases short and J 1 base short, with 13 bases between. CDR3 sequence: CAIDQGMSYNEQFF. CDR3 nucleotide sequence: TGTGCCATTGACCAGGGGATGTCCTACAATGAGCAGTTCTTC.

The chain employs TRBV7-6 and TRBJ1-3; 7 positions match TRBD1. This CDR3 is 16 amino acids long. Looked up from germline, CDR1 is SGHVS and CDR2 is FNYEAQ. Germline trimming cut 5 bases from V and 0 bases from J; bases unmatched to any gene: 7. This chain's CDR3 is CASSPRQGFSGNTIYF. The CDR3 DNA sequence: TGTGCCAGCAGCCCTAGACAGGGATTCTCTGGAAACACCATATATTTT.

The chain carries TRBV18 and TRBJ1-2; the match to TRBD1 covers 9 bases. CDR3 length: 18 amino acids. The germline V gene encodes CDR1 KGHSH and CDR2 LQKENI. J was trimmed by 1 base and V by 2 bases; bases with no gene match: 11. CDR3 sequence: CASSPFFAGQGDNYGYTF. The CDR3 nucleotides read TGTGCCAGCTCACCATTCTTTGCGGGACAGGGCGATAACTATGGCTACACCTTC.

This clonotype was observed a few times. The V gene is TRBV29-1, the J gene TRBJ1-3, with D tentatively TRBD1 (6 bases). The ends were cut back, 7 bases at V and 2 bases at J, with 15 bases in the middle. The germline CDR1 and CDR2 sequences are SQVTM and ANQGSEA. The CDR3 length is 14 residues. DNA of the CDR3: TGCAGCGCTTCGGACAGCGTACCTGGAAACACCATATATTTT. This gives the protein CSASDSVPGNTIYF.

This clonotype was found a few times. The chain uses TRBV3-1 and TRBJ2-5; no definite D call. Trimming stripped 0 bases from V and 0 bases from J, with 8 bases between. The CDR3 spans 15 residues. Germline CDR1 LGHDT, CDR2 YNNKEL (reference sequence). The CDR3 DNA follows: TGTGCCAGCAGCCAAGACGCCCAGTACCAAGAGACCCAGTACTTC. Translation: CASSQDAQYQETQYF.

The rearrangement joins TRBV5-1 to TRBJ2-5, with no clear D. V was pared by 1 base and J by 1 base, with 11 bases between. CDR1 is SGHRS, CDR2 YFSETQ, per germline. This CDR3 is 15 amino acids long. Here the CDR3 DNA reads TGCGCCAGCAGCTTGAAAGGCTCCCTCCAAGAGACCCAGTACTTC. Translating it yields CASSLKGSLQETQYF. The complete variable domain, with remaining parts taken from reference TRBV5-1 and TRBJ2-5, reads KAGVTQTPRYLIKTRGQQVTLSCSPISGHRSVSWYQQTPGQGLQFLFEYFSETQRNKGNFPGRFSGRQFSNSRSEMNVSTLELGDSALYLCASSLKGSLQETQYFGPGTRLLVL.

This clonotype was seen a few times. The chain joins TRBV10-1 to TRBJ2-1, with unresolved D. Deletions cut 1 base from V and 9 bases from J, with 16 bases between. The CDR3 is made up of 15 amino acids. Germline CDR1 is WNHNN and CDR2 is SYGVQD (reference sequence). Here the CDR3 DNA reads TGCGCCAGCAGTGAGTACTCCTCCTCTCGCCGTGAGCAGTTCTTC. It translates to CASSEYSSSRREQFF.

Points on this clonotype: A much larger clone is a single base away; this may be a read error. The CDR3 region is CASSHDRGNEQYF. The CDR3 nucleotides are TGCGCCAGCAGCCACGACAGAGGCAACGAGCAGTACTTC. The chain combines TRBV4-3 with TRBJ2-7; weak D call: TRBD1 (5 bases). Germline assignment: CDR1 LGHNA and CDR2 YSLEER. V lost 3 bases to trimming and J lost 5 bases, with 11 bases between them. This CDR3 is built from 13 residues.

This clonotype was counted a few times. V usage is TRBV20-1 and J usage is TRBJ2-2, with 10 bases fitting TRBD2. Germline assignment: CDR1 DFQATT and CDR2 SNEGSKA (reference sequence). The CDR3 has 14 amino acids. With 6 bases clipped from V and 4 bases from J, the junction kept 5 bases outside the gene matches. This chain's CDR3 is CSAPLAGSTGELFF. The CDR3 coding sequence is TGCAGTGCGCCACTAGCGGGGTCCACCGGGGAGCTGTTTTTT.

The chain carries TRBV6-1 and TRBJ1-2; no clear D gene. The CDR3 sequence is 14 residues long. Germline V gene data show CDR1 as MNHNS and CDR2 as SASEGT. The ends were cut back, 6 bases at V and 0 bases at J, with 11 bases in the middle. In nucleotides, the CDR3 is TGTGCCAGCAGCCCCCGGGAACCTAACTATGGCTACACCTTC. Protein product: CASSPREPNYGYTF.

The chain couples TRBV6-2 or TRBV6-3 to TRBJ2-1; 11 positions match TRBD2. V gave up 5 bases and J gave up 15 bases; unmatched junction bases: 12. Looked up from germline, CDR1 is MNHEY and CDR2 is SVGEGT. The CDR3 is 14 residues long. The DNA for the CDR3 is TGTGCCAGCAGTACCCACCTTTCTAGCGGGAGGACGTTCTTC. Its translation is CASSTHLSSGRTFF.

This chain uses TRBV20-1 with TRBJ2-3; 10 positions agree with TRBD2. The CDR3 totals 15 residues. Unmatched junction bases numbered 8, after V lost 3 bases and J lost 5 bases. CDR1 is DFQATT, CDR2 SNEGSKA, per germline (reference sequence). The CDR3 here is CSASRLAGAGDTQYF. The CDR3, as DNA: TGCAGTGCTAGTCGCCTAGCGGGAGCAGGAGATACGCAGTATTTT.

This clonotype was detected many times. The V call is TRBV7-9, the J call TRBJ1-6; 8 bases are a match to TRBD1. Germline assignment: CDR1 SEHNR and CDR2 FQNEAQ (reference sequence). J gave up 8 bases and V 10 bases, and 7 bases lay outside the gene matches. The CDR3 totals 13 residues. The CDR3 is CATQDRADSPLHF. CDR3 DNA: TGTGCCACCCAGGACAGGGCTGATTCACCCCTCCACTTT.

This clonotype appeared a few times. The chain is built from TRBV5-5 and TRBJ1-6; tentative D call: TRBD1 (5 bases). From germline, CDR1 is SGHKS and CDR2 YYEKEE (reference sequence). The V and J ends lost 3 bases and 0 bases respectively, with 13 bases between them. CDR3 length: 17 amino acids. CDR3 coding DNA: TGTGCCAGCAGCTCCCCGCGAACAGGCTCCTATAATTCACCCCTCCACTTT. This encodes CASSSPRTGSYNSPLHF.

The table lists this clonotype with a few counts. V gene TRBV5-1 combines with J gene TRBJ1-2; 7 bases fit TRBD1. Germline V gene sequence: CDR1 SGHRS, CDR2 YFSETQ. V gave up 2 bases and J gave up 6 bases; unmatched junction bases: 4. The CDR3 spans 13 residues. The CDR3 sequence: CASSLKGGDGYTF. The CDR3 nucleotides read TGCGCCAGCAGCTTAAAAGGGGGCGATGGCTACACCTTC.

This clonotype was found many times. The rearrangement links TRBV29-1 to TRBJ1-2, with D perhaps matching TRBD1 (6 bases). Deletions cut 7 bases from V and 5 bases from J, with 14 bases between. Germline CDR1 is SQVTM and CDR2 is ANQGSEA. CDR3 length: 12 residues. CDR3 region: CSAYGQGYGYTF. The DNA of the CDR3 is TGCAGCGCCTACGGGCAGGGGTATGGCTACACCTTC.

In its sample, this clonotype was seen many times. The V and J genes are TRBV5-1 and TRBJ2-1; the D is unclear. The length of the CDR3 is 12 residues. Germline V gene data show CDR1 as SGHRS and CDR2 as YFSETQ. Trimming took off 3 bases at V and 8 bases at J, with 9 bases between the two ends. CDR3 nucleotides: TGCGCCAGCAGCTCGGCTTTTGATGAGCAGTTCTTC. Translation: CASSSAFDEQFF.

The sample holds many counts of this clonotype. This chain connects TRBV4-2 to TRBJ2-5; no clear D. Per germline, CDR1 LGHNA and CDR2 YNFKEQ. Between the trimmed V and J ends, which lost 3 bases and 0 bases, there was a span of 5 bases. CDR3 length: 13 amino acids. The CDR3 nucleotides read TGTGCCAGCAGCCAGTCTTACCAAGAGACCCAGTACTTC. Its translation is CASSQSYQETQYF.

V and J are TRBV7-2 and TRBJ2-7; D is ambiguous. CDR1 is SGHTA, CDR2 FQGNSA, per germline. The CDR3 runs 13 residues. V shed 1 base and J shed 5 bases, with 9 bases lying between them. The CDR3 DNA reads as TGTGCCAGCAGCTTAGGTGAAGGTGACGAGCAGTACTTC. This gives the protein CASSLGEGDEQYF.

As DNA, the CDR3 is TGTGCCAGCAGCTTACGACAGGGGGTAAACATTCAGTACTTC. As protein: CASSLRQGVNIQYF. This chain connects TRBV7-8 to TRBJ2-4, with TRBD1 identical over 9 bases. J was trimmed by 6 bases and V by 2 bases; bases with no gene match: 2. This CDR3 spans 14 amino acids. Germline CDR1 SGHVS, CDR2 FQNEAQ.

The rearrangement links TRBV27 to TRBJ1-1; weak D call: TRBD1 (5 bases). V was clipped by 6 bases and J by 6 bases, with 17 bases between them. The CDR3 sequence is 14 residues long. Looked up from germline, CDR1 is MNHEY and CDR2 is SMNVEV (reference sequence). CDR3: CASSRRRGDAEAFF. The CDR3, as DNA: TGTGCCAGCAGCCGTCGTCGGGGGGACGCTGAAGCTTTCTTT.

The sample holds many counts of this clonotype. The V gene is TRBV6-1, the J gene TRBJ2-3, with D perhaps TRBD1 or TRBD2 (5 bases each). The CDR3 sequence is 17 residues long. V was trimmed by 10 bases and J by 2 bases, leaving 25 bases between them. The germline CDR1 and CDR2 sequences are MNHNS and SASEGT. The CDR3 coding sequence is TGTGCCATACACTCGATGTCGAGTGGGACCGTCACAGATACGCAGTATTTT. It encodes CAIHSMSSGTVTDTQYF.

At least ten counts were recorded for this clonotype. CDR3: CATMNEPGSQRYEQYF. DNA for the CDR3: TGTGCCACGATGAATGAGCCCGGCTCCCAACGGTACGAGCAGTACTTC. V is TRBV10-3 and J is TRBJ2-7; D unresolved. The CDR3 has 16 amino acids. Per the germline V gene, CDR1 is ENHRY and CDR2 is SYGVKD. V lost 10 bases and J 4 bases, leaving 26 bases between the germline ends.